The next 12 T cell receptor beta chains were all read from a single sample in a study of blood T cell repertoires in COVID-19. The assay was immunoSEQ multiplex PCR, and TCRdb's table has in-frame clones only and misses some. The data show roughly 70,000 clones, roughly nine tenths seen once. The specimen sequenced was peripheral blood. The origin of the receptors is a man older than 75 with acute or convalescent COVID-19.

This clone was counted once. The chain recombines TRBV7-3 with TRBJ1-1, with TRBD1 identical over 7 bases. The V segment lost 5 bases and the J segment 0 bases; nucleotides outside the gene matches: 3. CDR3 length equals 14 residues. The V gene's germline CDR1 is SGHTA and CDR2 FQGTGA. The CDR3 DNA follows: TGTGCCAGCAGCCGACAGGGTTTGAACACTGAAGCTTTCTTT. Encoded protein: CASSRQGLNTEAFF.

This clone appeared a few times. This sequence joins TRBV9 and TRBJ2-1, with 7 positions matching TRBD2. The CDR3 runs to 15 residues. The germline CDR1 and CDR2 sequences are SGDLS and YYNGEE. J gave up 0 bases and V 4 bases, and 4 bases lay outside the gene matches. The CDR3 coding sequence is TGTGCCAGCAGCCCCCTAGCGGTCTCCTACAATGAGCAGTTCTTC. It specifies CASSPLAVSYNEQFF.

The CDR3 DNA reads TGTGCCTGGAGGGGACAGGGAAGCTATGGCTACACCTTC. Its translation: CAWRGQGSYGYTF. This sequence joins TRBV30 and TRBJ1-2; 9 nucleotides agree with TRBD1. The germline V gene has CDR1 GTSNPN and CDR2 SVGIG (reference sequence). There are 13 residues in the CDR3. J lost 4 bases, V lost 3 bases, and 3 bases had no gene match.

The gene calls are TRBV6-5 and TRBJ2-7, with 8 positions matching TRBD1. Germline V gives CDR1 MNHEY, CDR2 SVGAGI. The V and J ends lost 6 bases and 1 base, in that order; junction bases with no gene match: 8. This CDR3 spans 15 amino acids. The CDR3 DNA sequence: TGTGCCAGCAGGCTGACAGGGGAAATATCCTACGAGCAGTACTTC. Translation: CASRLTGEISYEQYF.

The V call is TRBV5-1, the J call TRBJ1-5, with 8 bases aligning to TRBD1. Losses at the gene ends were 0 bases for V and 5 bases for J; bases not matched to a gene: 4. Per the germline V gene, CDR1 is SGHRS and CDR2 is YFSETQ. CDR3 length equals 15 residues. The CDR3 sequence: CASSLGRGQDQPQHF. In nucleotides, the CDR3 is TGCGCCAGCAGCTTGGGCAGGGGGCAGGATCAGCCCCAGCATTTT.

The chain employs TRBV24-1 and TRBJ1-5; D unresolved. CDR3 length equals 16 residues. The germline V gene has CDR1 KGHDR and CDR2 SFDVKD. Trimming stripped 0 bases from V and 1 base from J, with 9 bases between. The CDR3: CATSDLEQKSNQPQHF. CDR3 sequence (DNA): TGTGCCACCAGTGATTTGGAACAGAAGAGCAATCAGCCCCAGCATTTT.

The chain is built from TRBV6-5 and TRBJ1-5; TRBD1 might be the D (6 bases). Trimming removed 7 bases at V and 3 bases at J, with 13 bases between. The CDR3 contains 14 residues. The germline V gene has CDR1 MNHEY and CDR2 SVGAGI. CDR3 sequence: CASNPTGINQPQHF. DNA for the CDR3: TGTGCCAGCAATCCTACAGGGATCAATCAGCCCCAGCATTTT.

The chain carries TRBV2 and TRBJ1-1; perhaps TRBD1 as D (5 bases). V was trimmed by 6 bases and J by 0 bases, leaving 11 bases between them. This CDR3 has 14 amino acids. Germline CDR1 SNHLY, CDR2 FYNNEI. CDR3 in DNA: TGTGCCAGCAGAACGGGGGTTTTGAACACTGAAGCTTTCTTT. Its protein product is CASRTGVLNTEAFF.

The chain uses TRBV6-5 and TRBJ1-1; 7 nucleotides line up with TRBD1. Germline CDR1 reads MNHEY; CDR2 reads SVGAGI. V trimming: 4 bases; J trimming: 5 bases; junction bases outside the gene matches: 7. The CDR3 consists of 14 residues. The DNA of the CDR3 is TGTGCCAGCAGTTCCTTCGACAGGGATACTGAAGCTTTCTTT. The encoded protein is CASSSFDRDTEAFF.

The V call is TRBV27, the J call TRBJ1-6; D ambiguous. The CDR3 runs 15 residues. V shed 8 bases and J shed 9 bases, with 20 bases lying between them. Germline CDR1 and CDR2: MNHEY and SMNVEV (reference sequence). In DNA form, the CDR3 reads TGTGCCAGCCGACAACAAGGTTTGGTCAGTTCACCCCTCCACTTT. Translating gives CASRQQGLVSSPLHF.

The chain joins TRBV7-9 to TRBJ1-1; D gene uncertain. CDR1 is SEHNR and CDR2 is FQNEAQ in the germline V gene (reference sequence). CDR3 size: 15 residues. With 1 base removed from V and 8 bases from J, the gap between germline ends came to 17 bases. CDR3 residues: CASSLDGMRRLEAFF. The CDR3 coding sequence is TGTGCCAGCAGCTTAGACGGGATGAGGCGCTTAGAAGCTTTCTTT.

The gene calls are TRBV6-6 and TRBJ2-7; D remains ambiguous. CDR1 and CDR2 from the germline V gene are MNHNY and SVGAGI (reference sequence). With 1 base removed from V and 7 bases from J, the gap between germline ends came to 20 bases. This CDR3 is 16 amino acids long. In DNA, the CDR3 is TGTGCCAGCAGTTACTTATTTGGGCTCTCCGATGAAGAGCAGTACTTC. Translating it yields CASSYLFGLSDEEQYF.